These T cell receptor beta chains were read from a single sample in a study of blood T cell repertoires in COVID-19. Using immunoSEQ multiplex PCR, the repertoire was profiled, and TCRdb retains in-frame clones only, with some absent. Here the sample spans about 50,000 clones, about three quarters being singletons. The sample taken for sequencing was peripheral blood. Source of these receptors: a man between 65 and 79 years old with active or convalescent COVID-19. CDR3s include the opening cysteine and the closing phenylalanine or tryptophan. D genes are given only for firm matches. Clone sizes are given selectively: once, few, many, or a class where the clone is expanded.

cdr3_aa cdr3_nt j_call v_call d_call clone_size
CASSYLSGAGDTQYF TGTGCCAGCAGTTACTTAAGCGGGGCAGGAGATACGCAGTATTTT TRBJ2-3 TRBV6-6 TRBD2 NA
CSAETGGSTEAFF TGCAGCGCAGAGACAGGGGGTTCTACTGAAGCTTTCTTT TRBJ1-1 TRBV29-1 TRBD1 NA
CASSLESYEQYF TGCGCCAGCAGCCTGGAGAGCTACGAGCAGTACTTC TRBJ2-7 TRBV5-1 NA NA
CASSKDRGRETQYF TGCGCCAGCAGCAAGGACAGGGGGCGAGAGACCCAGTACTTC TRBJ2-5 TRBV5-1 TRBD1 NA
CAWSLTGAYGYTF TGTGCCTGGAGCCTTACGGGAGCTTATGGCTACACCTTC TRBJ1-2 TRBV30 NA NA
CASSPVDRRGTGELFF TGTGCCAGCAGCCCTGTGGACAGGAGGGGCACCGGGGAGCTGTTTTTT TRBJ2-2 TRBV5-6 NA NA
CASSQRGGSDSTEAFF TGTGCCAGCAGCCAAAGGGGGGGGTCGGATAGTACTGAAGCTTTCTTT TRBJ1-1 TRBV4-2 NA NA
CASKEGGSTDTQYF TGTGCCAGCAAGGAGGGGGGGTCTACAGATACGCAGTATTTT TRBJ2-3 TRBV28 NA NA
CASSLGTGGREQFF TGTGCCAGCAGCTTAGGGACAGGGGGAAGAGAGCAGTTCTTC TRBJ2-1 TRBV7-2 TRBD1 NA
CASSTLGQGQQTQYF TGTGCCAGTAGTACCCTAGGACAGGGCCAACAGACCCAGTACTTC TRBJ2-5 TRBV19 TRBD1 NA
CASSKGHPEADTQYF TGTGCCAGCAGCAAGGGGCACCCCGAGGCAGATACGCAGTATTTT TRBJ2-3 TRBV11-3 NA NA
CASSSGVANGYTF TGTGCCAGCAGCTCGGGGGTCGCCAATGGCTACACCTTC TRBJ1-2 TRBV5-5 NA NA
CATSGRLAGGNNEQFF TGTGCCACCAGTGGTCGACTAGCGGGGGGGAACAATGAGCAGTTCTTC TRBJ2-1 TRBV24-1 TRBD2 NA
CASSRQGNQPQHF TGTGCCAGCAGCCGTCAGGGGAATCAGCCCCAGCATTTT TRBJ1-5 TRBV11-3 NA few
CASSRGTGNSPLHF TGTGCCAGCAGCCGGGGGACAGGGAATTCACCCCTCCACTTT TRBJ1-6 TRBV14 TRBD1 NA
CASSRITGDTQYF TGTGCCAGCAGCCGCATAACGGGAGATACGCAGTATTTT TRBJ2-3 TRBV7-3 NA NA
CASSGPGQSNQPQHF TGTGCCAGCAGTGGCCCGGGACAGAGCAATCAGCCCCAGCATTTT TRBJ1-5 TRBV6-2/TRBV6-3 TRBD1 NA
CASSQEVTGNYGYTF TGTGCCAGCAGCCAAGAGGTTACAGGGAACTATGGCTACACCTTC TRBJ1-2 TRBV3-1/TRBV3-2 NA NA
CASSLGLGANYGYTF TGTGCCAGCAGTTTGGGACTTGGAGCTAACTATGGCTACACCTTC TRBJ1-2 TRBV28 NA few
CASSSQQGSGELFF TGCGCCAGCAGCTCCCAACAGGGCTCCGGGGAGCTGTTTTTT TRBJ2-2 TRBV5-1 NA NA
CASRASGGLGDTQYF TGTGCCAGCAGAGCATCGGGGGGGCTAGGAGATACGCAGTATTTT TRBJ2-3 TRBV9 TRBD2 few
CATSDFDRAEAFF TGTGCCACCAGTGATTTCGACAGGGCTGAAGCTTTCTTT TRBJ1-1 TRBV24-1 TRBD1 NA
CASREGWQAYEQYF TGTGCCAGCAGGGAAGGGTGGCAAGCGTACGAGCAGTACTTC TRBJ2-7 TRBV6-1 NA NA
CASSYGGTEAFF TGTGCCAGCAGTTACGGGGGGACTGAAGCTTTCTTT TRBJ1-1 TRBV6-5 NA NA
CASRSTGVAGYTF TGTGCCAGCAGGTCAACAGGGGTGGCAGGCTACACCTTC TRBJ1-2 TRBV6-6 TRBD1 NA
CASSLAAGATNTEAFF TGTGCCAGCAGCTTAGCGGCGGGAGCAACAAACACTGAAGCTTTCTTT TRBJ1-1 TRBV7-2 NA NA
CASSQDYVRGLPTSTDTQYF TGTGCCAGCAGCCAAGATTACGTTAGGGGACTCCCTACTAGCACAGATACGCAGTATTTT TRBJ2-3 TRBV3-1/TRBV3-2 NA NA
CASSLRSSGANVLTF TGTGCCAGCAGCTTGAGGAGCTCTGGGGCCAACGTCCTGACTTTC TRBJ2-6 TRBV7-9 NA once
CASSVGQPSNQPQHF TGTGCCAGCAGTGTCGGACAACCGAGCAATCAGCCCCAGCATTTT TRBJ1-5 TRBV2 NA NA
CASKGGNEQFF TGTGCCAGCAAGGGAGGCAATGAGCAGTTCTTC TRBJ2-1 TRBV2 NA NA
CASSTQGQLAKNIQYF TGTGCCAGTAGTACTCAGGGACAGCTAGCCAAAAACATTCAGTACTTC TRBJ2-4 TRBV19 TRBD1 medium-sized
CASSNTGDQPQHF TGTGCCAGCAGCAATACAGGGGACCAGCCCCAGCATTTT TRBJ1-5 TRBV6-5 TRBD1 few
CASSLGREREQFF TGTGCCAGCAGCTTGGGTCGGGAGCGTGAGCAGTTCTTC TRBJ2-1 TRBV7-2 NA NA
CASSKPGQGGSDTQYF TGTGCCAGCAGCAAACCGGGACAGGGGGGTTCAGATACGCAGTATTTT TRBJ2-3 TRBV21-1 NA NA
CASSFVQQETQYF TGTGCCAGCAGTTTTGTACAGCAAGAGACCCAGTACTTC TRBJ2-5 TRBV28 NA NA
CASRTNPGTEVAGNTIYF TGTGCCAGCAGAACTAACCCCGGGACAGAGGTTGCTGGAAACACCATATATTTT TRBJ1-3 TRBV7-8 TRBD1 once
CASSSQGQGNTEAFF TGCGCCAGCAGCTCTCAGGGACAGGGGAACACTGAAGCTTTCTTT TRBJ1-1 TRBV5-1 TRBD1 NA
CASSSNRVRGNQPQHF TGTGCCAGCAGCTCTAACAGGGTTAGGGGCAATCAGCCCCAGCATTTT TRBJ1-5 TRBV6-2/TRBV6-3 NA NA
CASSYSADTEAFF TGTGCCAGCAGTTACTCGGCAGACACTGAAGCTTTCTTT TRBJ1-1 TRBV6-5 NA NA
CSVRDNEQFF TGCAGCGTTAGAGACAATGAGCAGTTCTTC TRBJ2-1 TRBV29-1 NA NA
CASSLFGLEETQYF TGTGCCAGCAGCTTATTCGGGTTAGAAGAGACCCAGTACTTC TRBJ2-5 TRBV7-2 NA NA